This entry lists 26 T cell receptor beta chains sequenced from one sample in a study of T cell repertoires in cytomegalovirus infection. For these receptors, no antigen is known. One entry per CDR3 protein, called by TCRdb with MiXCR from the reads. Found here are about 920,000 distinct CDR3 sequences, 25% to 40% of them singletons; the top ten hold 13%. The sequences come from cultured CD8+ T cells from PBMCs, collected from culture after CMV antigen stimulation. The origin of the receptors is a human donor in good health (CMV status not recorded). Some clones in this sample may be carry-over from other donors' samples.

The rearrangement uses TRBV28 and TRBJ2-1, with 8 bases aligning to TRBD2. The ends lost 5 bases at V and 2 bases at J; junction bases unmatched: 5. This CDR3 is 15 amino acids long. The V gene's germline CDR1 is MDHEN and CDR2 SYDVKM. The DNA for the CDR3 is TGTGCCAGCAGTCCCGTGCGGGGGGCCTACAATGAGCAGTTCTTC. Protein: CASSPVRGAYNEQFF. The variable domain in full, completed from reference TRBV28 and TRBJ2-1, reads DVKVTQSSRYLVKRTGEKVFLECVQDMDHENMFWYRQDPGLGLRLIYFSYDVKMKEKGDIPEGYSVSREKKERFSLILESASTNQTSMYLCASSPVRGAYNEQFFGPGTRLTVL.

This clonotype was detected a few times. The CDR3 nucleotides are TGTGCCAGCAGTTTATCCGGGAAAGAGACCCAGTACTTC. Its translation: CASSLSGKETQYF. The chain has TRBV27 and TRBJ2-5; possibly TRBD2 for D (5 bases). The germline gives CDR1 MNHEY, CDR2 SMNVEV (reference sequence). Trimming shortened V by 0 bases and J by 3 bases, and 5 bases separated the two germline ends. CDR3 length: 13 residues.

This clonotype was detected a few times. This rearrangement joins TRBV6-5 to TRBJ2-5, with TRBD1 identical over 7 bases. Germline V gene sequence: CDR1 MNHEY, CDR2 SVGAGI. V gave up 0 bases and J gave up 5 bases; unmatched junction bases: 6. The CDR3 runs 15 residues. This CDR3 reads CASSYSVTGLETQYF. DNA for the CDR3: TGTGCCAGCAGTTACTCCGTGACAGGGTTGGAGACCCAGTACTTC.

This clonotype was seen a handful of times. CDR3 nucleotide sequence: TGTGCCAGCAGTTCGACTCCGGGACCGCTCAACTATGGCTACACCTTC. Translated, it gives CASSSTPGPLNYGYTF. The V gene is TRBV27, the J gene TRBJ1-2, with D possibly TRBD1 on 5 matching bases. V lost 4 bases and J 2 bases, leaving 17 bases between the germline ends. The CDR3 spans 16 residues. Germline-derived CDR1 and CDR2 are MNHEY and SMNVEV (reference sequence).

The rearrangement uses TRBV2 and TRBJ1-5; D unclear. This CDR3 is 16 amino acids long. V lost 3 bases, J lost 0 bases, and 12 bases lay in between. Germline lookup yields CDR1 SNHLY and CDR2 FYNNEI. CDR3 coding DNA: TGTGCCAGCAGTGAGCTCCCAGATTATAGCAATCAGCCCCAGCATTTT. Protein: CASSELPDYSNQPQHF.

This clonotype was seen just once. The chain recombines TRBV2 with TRBJ2-7; D gene uncertain. V gave up 6 bases and J gave up 2 bases, with 17 bases separating them. CDR3 length equals 15 residues. Looked up from germline, CDR1 is SNHLY and CDR2 is FYNNEI. The chain's CDR3 is CASRDPRTAAYEQYF. In nucleotides, the CDR3 is TGTGCCAGCAGAGATCCAAGGACCGCCGCCTACGAGCAGTACTTC.

This clonotype has at least ten counts. The CDR3 is CASSLGTYYGYTF. CDR3 DNA sequence: TGTGCCAGCAGTTTGGGGACTTACTATGGCTACACCTTC. This rearrangement joins TRBV28 to TRBJ1-2; TRBD1 might be the D (5 bases). CDR1 and CDR2 from the germline V gene are MDHEN and SYDVKM. The CDR3 covers 13 residues. Between the trimmed V and J ends, which lost 3 bases and 3 bases, there was a span of 8 bases.

The chain uses TRBV25-1 and TRBJ1-1, with TRBD1 identical over 7 bases. CDR3 length: 15 residues. Germline values: CDR1 MGHDK, CDR2 SYGVNS. V gave up 8 bases and J gave up 1 base; unmatched junction bases: 10. In nucleotides, the CDR3 is TGTGCCAGCTTCGGGACAGCGGGGGCGAACACTGAAGCTTTCTTT. This sequence encodes CASFGTAGANTEAFF.

This clonotype was picked up a small number of times. The chain is built from TRBV10-3 and TRBJ2-1, with 8 bases that match TRBD1. V lost 6 bases and J lost 2; bases outside the gene matches: 18. The CDR3 has 19 residues. Germline values: CDR1 ENHRY, CDR2 SYGVKD. The chain's CDR3 is CAIRRKGQGADSPYNEQFF. In nucleotides, the CDR3 is TGTGCCATCAGACGAAAGGGGCAGGGGGCAGATAGCCCCTACAATGAGCAGTTCTTC.

This clonotype was observed once. A much more abundant neighbour one base away suggests this may be a read error. This rearrangement joins TRBV27 to TRBJ2-3; D perhaps matches TRBD1 (6 bases). Germline V CDR1 and CDR2: MNHEY, SMNVEV (reference sequence). The ends were cut back, 4 bases at V and 2 bases at J, with 16 bases in the middle. CDR3 size: 16 residues. CDR3 sequence: CASSSRGGQTTDTQYF. The CDR3 nucleotides read TGTGCCAGCAGTTCCCGAGGGGGACAAACCACAGATACGCAGTATTTT.

This clonotype has only a few counts. This rearrangement joins TRBV7-9 to TRBJ2-2; TRBD1 agrees at 7 bases. The CDR3 runs to 15 residues. After removal of 7 bases from V and 0 bases from J, the junction contained 5 bases not matched to a gene. Germline V CDR1 and CDR2: SEHNR, FQNEAQ (reference sequence). The CDR3 region is CASTPGQSNTGELFF. CDR3 sequence (DNA): TGTGCCAGCACCCCGGGACAGTCGAACACCGGGGAGCTGTTTTTT.

The V gene is TRBV12-3 or TRBV12-4, the J gene TRBJ1-1, with 12 bases fitting TRBD1. The V gene end was trimmed by 5 bases and the J gene end by 4 bases; junction bases not matched to a gene: 5. The CDR3 is made up of 15 amino acids. The DNA for the CDR3 is TGTGCCAGCAGTCCAAGGGGACAGGGGGCCACTGAAGCTTTCTTT. It yields the protein CASSPRGQGATEAFF.

The table lists this clonotype with a few counts. The chain couples TRBV12-3 or TRBV12-4 to TRBJ2-5; D is ambiguous. The CDR3 extends over 13 amino acids. V was cut by 6 bases and J by 4 bases, with 12 bases left in between. CDR3 amino acids: CASSGFPGETQYF. The CDR3 DNA reads as TGTGCCAGCAGCGGGTTCCCCGGAGAGACCCAGTACTTC.

This clonotype was detected many times. V and J are TRBV7-6 and TRBJ2-3, with no clear D. V gave up 4 bases and J gave up 6 bases, with 14 bases separating them. Germline CDR1 reads SGHVS; CDR2 reads FNYEAQ. This CDR3 spans 14 amino acids. CDR3 in DNA: TGTGCCAGCAGCTCCCTTAGTCAACTTGATACGCAGTATTTT. Protein product: CASSSLSQLDTQYF. Looking up the rest from reference TRBV7-6 and TRBJ2-3 gives the full variable domain: GAGVSQSPRYKVTKRGQDVALRCDPISGHVSLYWYRQALGQGPEFLTYFNYEAQQDKSGLPNDRFSAERPEGSISTLTIQRTEQRDSAMYRCASSSLSQLDTQYFGPGTRLTVL.

V is TRBV7-2 and J is TRBJ1-2; D gene unclear. In germline, CDR1 is SGHTA, CDR2 FQGNSA. V lost 8 bases to trimming and J lost 5 bases, with 15 bases between them. This CDR3 contains 13 residues. The CDR3 coding sequence is TGTGCCAGCCCCTACCCCCTCTGGTATGGCTACACCTTC. Its translation is CASPYPLWYGYTF.

This clonotype was counted only a few times. The CDR3 coding sequence is TGTGCCAGCAGTCACCAGACAGGGGCCTACGAGCAGTACTTC. As protein: CASSHQTGAYEQYF. The chain joins TRBV6-1 to TRBJ2-7; TRBD1 matches 8 bases. The J segment lost 2 bases and the V segment lost 5 bases, leaving 5 bases of the junction unmatched. The CDR3 is made up of 14 amino acids. Germline V lookup: CDR1 MNHNS, CDR2 SASEGT.

In its sample, this clonotype was seen a few times. This sequence joins TRBV7-6 and TRBJ1-1; D is ambiguous. In germline, CDR1 is SGHVS, CDR2 FNYEAQ. This CDR3 has 15 amino acids. Trimming stripped 2 bases from V and 1 base from J, with 11 bases between. As DNA, the CDR3 is TGTGCCAGCAGCTTATCATCGGCATCGAACACTGAAGCTTTCTTT. Residues: CASSLSSASNTEAFF.

This clonotype was counted a single time. The gene calls are TRBV6-5 and TRBJ1-2; 7 bases are shared with TRBD1. CDR3 length equals 13 residues. After removal of 0 bases from V and 7 bases from J, the junction contained 2 bases not matched to a gene. CDR1 and CDR2 from the germline V gene are MNHEY and SVGAGI. CDR3 bases: TGTGCCAGCAGTTACTCAGGGACAGTTGGCTACACCTTC. Encoded protein: CASSYSGTVGYTF.

This clonotype was seen repeatedly, ten times or more. The chain recombines TRBV12-5 with TRBJ2-3, with D possibly being TRBD1 (5 bases). V dropped 3 bases and J dropped 1 base, with 5 bases sitting between them. Germline CDR1 LGHNT, CDR2 FRNRAP. This CDR3 region has 13 residues. The CDR3 loop reads CASGLGGTDTQYF. The CDR3 DNA reads TGTGCTAGTGGTTTAGGGGGCACAGATACGCAGTATTTT.

The chain is built from TRBV6-2 or TRBV6-3 and TRBJ2-1; the match to TRBD1 covers 10 bases. CDR1 and CDR2 (germline): MNHEY, SVGEGT. The ends lost 7 bases at V and 6 bases at J; junction bases unmatched: 6. The CDR3 has 14 amino acids. This CDR3 reads CASIWDRGVNEQFF. The CDR3 nucleotides read TGTGCCAGCATTTGGGACAGGGGTGTCAATGAGCAGTTCTTC.

This chain joins TRBV28 and TRBJ2-1; D perhaps matches TRBD2 (7 bases). This CDR3 has 15 amino acids. The V gene's germline CDR1 is MDHEN and CDR2 SYDVKM. Trimming cost V 5 bases and J 7 bases, with 18 bases left between them. The CDR3 nucleotides read TGTGCCAGCAGTCAGTGGGGGGGCGGAAGAAATGAGCAGTTCTTC. Translating gives CASSQWGGGRNEQFF. Full variable domain (rest looked up from reference TRBV28 and TRBJ2-1): DVKVTQSSRYLVKRTGEKVFLECVQDMDHENMFWYRQDPGLGLRLIYFSYDVKMKEKGDIPEGYSVSREKKERFSLILESASTNQTSMYLCASSQWGGGRNEQFFGPGTRLTVL.

About this clonotype: One end of the junction does not line up with germline, which may come from a read error. The gene calls are TRBV7-4 and TRBJ2-3; TRBD1 matches at 7 bases. This CDR3 has 20 amino acids. Germline loops: CDR1 SGHVT, CDR2 SQSDAQ. DNA of the CDR3: TGTGTCAGCAGCTTAGCCTTAGCCCACTACAGGGGCCTGAGTGGGGATACGCAGTATTTT. The encoded protein is CVSSLALAHYRGLSGDTQYF.

CDR3 bases: TGTGCCAGCAGCTCTAAGGCAGGGGAAGGGTATGGCTACACCTTC. Translated: CASSSKAGEGYGYTF. V and J are TRBV7-9 and TRBJ1-2, with D possibly TRBD1 on 6 matching bases. Germline V gives CDR1 SEHNR, CDR2 FQNEAQ (reference sequence). V gave up 4 bases and J gave up 5 bases, with 17 bases separating them. This CDR3 region has 15 residues.

This clonotype was counted ten times or more. This chain joins TRBV28 and TRBJ2-1; 11 positions agree with TRBD2. Looked up from germline, CDR1 is MDHEN and CDR2 is SYDVKM. The CDR3 loop spans 18 amino acids. J gave up 7 bases and V 1 base, and 12 bases lay outside the gene matches. CDR3 amino acids: CASSLSLLAGAGGNEQFF. The CDR3, as DNA: TGTGCCAGCAGTTTATCCTTACTAGCGGGGGCCGGGGGGAATGAGCAGTTCTTC.

The chain is built from TRBV6-6 and TRBJ2-5; D remains unclear. With 4 bases removed from V and 3 bases from J, the gap between germline ends came to 9 bases. The CDR3 loop spans 13 amino acids. Germline V gives CDR1 MNHNY, CDR2 SVGAGI (reference sequence). The CDR3 DNA reads TGTGCCAGCAGTTCTAATCCCGAAGAGACCCAGTACTTC. Its translation: CASSSNPEETQYF.

The sample holds a few counts of this clonotype. V is TRBV28 and J is TRBJ1-1, with unresolved D. Germline lookup yields CDR1 MDHEN and CDR2 SYDVKM. V lost 11 bases and J 4 bases, leaving 17 bases between the germline ends. The length of the CDR3 is 13 residues. The DNA of the CDR3 is TGTGCCGGAAGGGAGTTCGAGGGCACTGAAGCTTTCTTT. This translates into CAGREFEGTEAFF.